The T cell receptor (beta chain) described here comes from a study of blood T cell repertoires in COVID-19. Participants came from around 25 US areas, aged about 18 to 89 years. The study assigned cohorts using participant-reported clinical history. A COVID-19 case was met by exposed participants within 2 weeks before study entry. This CDR3 is 15 amino acids long. J gave up 3 bases and V 6 bases, and 8 bases lay outside the gene matches. CDR1 and CDR2 (germline): MNHEY, SMNVEV (reference sequence). A single count supports this clone. Source study methods: Scientists estimated how many nucleated cells there were by amplifying reference gene primers. Some clones are missing from TCRdb's copy, which holds only in-frame ones; the method was immunoSEQ multiplex PCR. The DNA gave D and trimming, while V, J and clone size come from that table. The sample holds fewer than 350,000 clones, around 93% seen once.

The TCR comes from a man aged 40-50 years who had been exposed to COVID-19. This chain joins TRBV27 and TRBJ2-5; 9 positions agree with TRBD2. Sequenced sample: PBMCs or T cells enriched from blood (not recorded which). The CDR3 nucleotides read TGTGCCAGCAGCTACGCGGGGACTAGCAAAGAGACCCAGTACTTC. It translates to CASSYAGTSKETQYF.